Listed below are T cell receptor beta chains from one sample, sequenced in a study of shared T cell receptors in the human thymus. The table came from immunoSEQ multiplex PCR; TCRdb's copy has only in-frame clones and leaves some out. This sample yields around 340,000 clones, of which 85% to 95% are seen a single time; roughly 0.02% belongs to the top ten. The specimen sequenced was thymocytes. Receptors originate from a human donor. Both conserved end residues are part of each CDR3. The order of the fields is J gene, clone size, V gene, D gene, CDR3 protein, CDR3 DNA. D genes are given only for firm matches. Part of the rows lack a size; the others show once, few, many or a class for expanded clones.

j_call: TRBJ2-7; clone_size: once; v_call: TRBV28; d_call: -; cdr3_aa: CASSSLWTNSYEQYF; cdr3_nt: TGTGCCAGCAGTTCCCTTTGGACAAATTCCTACGAGCAGTACTTC
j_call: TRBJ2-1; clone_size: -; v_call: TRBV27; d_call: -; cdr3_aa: CASRRRSTPAAQFF; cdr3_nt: TGTGCCAGCAGGAGGCGGTCAACCCCCGCCGCGCAGTTCTTC
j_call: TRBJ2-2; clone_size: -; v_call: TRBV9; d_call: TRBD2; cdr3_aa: CASSVVGGRAPGELFF; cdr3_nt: TGTGCCAGCAGCGTAGTAGGAGGGAGGGCCCCCGGGGAGCTGTTTTTT
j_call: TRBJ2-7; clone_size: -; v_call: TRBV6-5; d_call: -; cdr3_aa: CASSPGWGEQYF; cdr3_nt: TGTGCCAGCAGTCCGGGCTGGGGCGAGCAGTACTTC
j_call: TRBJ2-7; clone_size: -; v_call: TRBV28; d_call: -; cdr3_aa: CATLSSDGQEVEQYF; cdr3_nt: TGTGCCACCCTATCATCAGACGGGCAGGAAGTCGAGCAGTACTTC
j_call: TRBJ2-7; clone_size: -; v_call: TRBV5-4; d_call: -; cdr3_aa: CASTSRAGNSYEQYF; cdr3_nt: TGTGCCAGCACCTCCCGCGCGGGAAACTCCTACGAGCAGTACTTC
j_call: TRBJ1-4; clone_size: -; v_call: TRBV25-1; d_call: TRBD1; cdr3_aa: CASAGTGPTTNEKLFF; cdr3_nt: TGTGCCAGCGCCGGGACAGGGCCCACAACTAATGAAAAACTGTTTTTT
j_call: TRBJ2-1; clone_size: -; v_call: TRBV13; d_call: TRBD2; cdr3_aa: CASSPPRLAGEHNEQFF; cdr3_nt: TGTGCCAGCAGCCCCCCTCGACTAGCGGGGGAACACAATGAGCAGTTCTTC
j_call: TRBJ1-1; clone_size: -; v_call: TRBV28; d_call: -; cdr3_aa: CASSLRTGNTEAFF; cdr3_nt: TGTGCCAGCAGTTTACGGACGGGGAACACTGAAGCTTTCTTT
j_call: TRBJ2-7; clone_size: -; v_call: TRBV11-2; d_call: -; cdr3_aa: CASSLVGGGAYEQYF; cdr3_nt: TGTGCCAGCAGCTTAGTTGGGGGAGGTGCCTACGAGCAGTACTTC
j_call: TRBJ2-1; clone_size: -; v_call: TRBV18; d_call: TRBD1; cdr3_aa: CASSPPLTGGCNEQFF; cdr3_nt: TGTGCCAGCTCACCACCGCTGACAGGGGGATGCAATGAGCAGTTCTTC
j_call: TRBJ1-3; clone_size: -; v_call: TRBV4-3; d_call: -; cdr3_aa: CASSQDNLENGNTIYF; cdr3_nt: TGCGCCAGCAGCCAAGATAACCTCGAGAATGGAAACACCATATATTTT
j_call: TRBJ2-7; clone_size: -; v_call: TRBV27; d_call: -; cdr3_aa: CASRRLRDSQPEYEQYF; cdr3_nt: TGTGCCAGCCGACGCCTAAGGGACTCACAGCCTGAGTACGAGCAGTACTTC
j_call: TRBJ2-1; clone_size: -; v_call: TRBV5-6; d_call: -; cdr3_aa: CASSLVGGLRQFF; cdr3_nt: TGTGCCAGCAGCTTGGTTGGGGGCCTACGGCAGTTCTTC
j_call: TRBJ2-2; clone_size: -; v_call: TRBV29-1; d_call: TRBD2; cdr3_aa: CSVGEGRVTGELFF; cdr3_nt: TGCAGCGTTGGGGAGGGGAGGGTCACCGGGGAGCTGTTTTTT
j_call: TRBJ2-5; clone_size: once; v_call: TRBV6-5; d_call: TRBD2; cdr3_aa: CASSGNGGVQETQYF; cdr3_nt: TGTGCCAGCAGCGGAAATGGGGGGGTACAAGAGACCCAGTACTTC
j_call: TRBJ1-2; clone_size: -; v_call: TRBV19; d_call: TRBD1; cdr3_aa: CASSLLLGQGAKCDGYTF; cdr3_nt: TGTGCCAGTAGTCTCCTCCTGGGACAGGGGGCAAAATGTGATGGCTACACCTTC
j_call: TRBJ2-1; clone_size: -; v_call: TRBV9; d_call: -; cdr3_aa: CASNRQSRWGNEQFF; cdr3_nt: TGTGCCAGCAACCGCCAAAGTCGATGGGGCAATGAGCAGTTCTTC
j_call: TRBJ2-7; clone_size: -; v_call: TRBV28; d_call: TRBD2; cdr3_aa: CASSLSSGSIWHEQYF; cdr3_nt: TGTGCCAGCAGTTTATCCAGCGGGAGTATCTGGCACGAGCAGTACTTC
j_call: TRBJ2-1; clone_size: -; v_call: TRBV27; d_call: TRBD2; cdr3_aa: CAVAMGGRLADSSYNEQFF; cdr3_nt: TGTGCCGTAGCTATGGGAGGGAGACTAGCCGACAGCTCCTACAATGAGCAGTTCTTC
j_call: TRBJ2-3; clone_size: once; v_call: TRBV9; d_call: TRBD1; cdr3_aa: CASSVRGQVINTQYF; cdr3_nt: TGTGCCAGCAGCGTACGGGGACAGGTGATTAATACGCAGTATTTT
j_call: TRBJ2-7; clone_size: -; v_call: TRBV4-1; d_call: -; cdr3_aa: CASSHKGDGEQYF; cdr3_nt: TGCGCCAGCAGCCACAAGGGGGATGGCGAGCAGTACTTC
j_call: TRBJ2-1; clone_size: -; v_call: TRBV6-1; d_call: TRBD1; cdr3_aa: CASSGNRDSFYNEQFF; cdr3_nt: TGTGCCAGCAGTGGGAACCGGGACAGTTTTTACAATGAGCAGTTCTTC
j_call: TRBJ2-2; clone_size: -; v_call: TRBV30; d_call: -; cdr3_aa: CAWNKAGITGELFF; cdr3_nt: TGTGCCTGGAATAAGGCAGGGATCACCGGGGAGCTGTTTTTT
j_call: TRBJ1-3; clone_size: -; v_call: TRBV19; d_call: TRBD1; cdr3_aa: CASSIGGQDSGNTIYF; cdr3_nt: TGTGCCAGTAGTATAGGGGGACAGGACTCTGGAAACACCATATATTTT
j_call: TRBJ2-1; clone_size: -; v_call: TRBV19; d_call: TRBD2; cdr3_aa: CASSIGRGDLAGEDDEQFF; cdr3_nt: TGTGCCAGTAGTATAGGCAGGGGGGACCTAGCGGGAGAAGATGATGAGCAGTTCTTC
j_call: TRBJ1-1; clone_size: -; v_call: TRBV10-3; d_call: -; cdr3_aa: CAISEHRDLNTEAFF; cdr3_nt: TGTGCCATCAGTGAACACAGGGACCTGAACACTGAAGCTTTCTTT
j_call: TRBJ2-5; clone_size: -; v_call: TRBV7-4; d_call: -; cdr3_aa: CASSPWGEETQYF; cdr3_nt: TGTGCCAGCAGTCCTTGGGGGGAGGAGACCCAGTACTTC
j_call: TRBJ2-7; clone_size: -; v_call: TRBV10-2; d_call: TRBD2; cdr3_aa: CASYERGPAYEQYF; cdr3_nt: TGCGCCAGCTACGAGCGGGGTCCCGCCTACGAGCAGTACTTC
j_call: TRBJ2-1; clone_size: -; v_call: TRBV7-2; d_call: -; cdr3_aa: CASRPFGLVEQFF; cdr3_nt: TGTGCCAGCAGGCCCTTTGGGTTGGTTGAGCAGTTCTTC
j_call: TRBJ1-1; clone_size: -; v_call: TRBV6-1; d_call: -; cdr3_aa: CASSGQPGAMNTEAFF; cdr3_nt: TGTGCCAGCAGTGGTCAACCAGGGGCCATGAACACTGAAGCTTTCTTT
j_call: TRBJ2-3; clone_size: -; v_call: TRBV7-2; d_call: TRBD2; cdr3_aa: CASSGRLHSGITDTQYF; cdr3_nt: TGTGCCAGCAGCGGTCGACTTCATAGCGGGATCACAGATACGCAGTATTTT
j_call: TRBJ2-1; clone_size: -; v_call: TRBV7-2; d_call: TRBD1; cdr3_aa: CASSLAGQGAHNEQFF; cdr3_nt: TGTGCCAGCAGCTTAGCCGGACAGGGGGCTCATAATGAGCAGTTCTTC
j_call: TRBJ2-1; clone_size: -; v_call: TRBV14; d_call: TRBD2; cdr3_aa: CASSQDRTGGDNEQFF; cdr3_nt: TGTGCCAGCAGCCAAGATAGGACGGGAGGAGACAATGAGCAGTTCTTC
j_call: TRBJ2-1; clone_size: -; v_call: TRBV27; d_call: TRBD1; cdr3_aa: CASSLSGQGGTLF; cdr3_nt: TGTGCCAGCAGTTTATCCGGACAGGGGGGCACGCTCTTC
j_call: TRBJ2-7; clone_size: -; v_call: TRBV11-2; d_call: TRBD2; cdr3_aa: CASSPPLAGLGVYEQYF; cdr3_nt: TGTGCCAGCAGCCCGCCACTAGCGGGACTTGGGGTTTACGAGCAGTACTTC
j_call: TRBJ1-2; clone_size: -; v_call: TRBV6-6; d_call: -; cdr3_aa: CASRHYGYTF; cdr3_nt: TGTGCCAGCCGGCACTATGGCTACACCTTC
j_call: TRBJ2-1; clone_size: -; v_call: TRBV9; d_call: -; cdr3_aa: CASSSPYPTPNNNEQFF; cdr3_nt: TGTGCCAGCAGCTCACCATACCCGACCCCAAATAACAATGAGCAGTTCTTC
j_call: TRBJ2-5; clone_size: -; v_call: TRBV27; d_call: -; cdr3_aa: CASTSRETQYF; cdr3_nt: TGTGCCAGCACCTCCAGGGAGACCCAGTACTTC
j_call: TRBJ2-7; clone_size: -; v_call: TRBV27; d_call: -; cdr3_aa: CASRNPRSSYEQYF; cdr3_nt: TGTGCCAGCCGGAACCCACGTAGCTCCTACGAGCAGTACTTC
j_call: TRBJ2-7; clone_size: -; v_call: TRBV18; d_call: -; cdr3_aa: CASLGRDYEQYF; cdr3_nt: TGTGCCAGCTTAGGACGGGACTACGAGCAGTACTTC
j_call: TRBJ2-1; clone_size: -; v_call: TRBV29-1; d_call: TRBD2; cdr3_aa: CSVDPGTSGSFEQFF; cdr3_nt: TGCAGCGTTGATCCGGGGACTAGCGGGAGTTTTGAGCAGTTCTTC
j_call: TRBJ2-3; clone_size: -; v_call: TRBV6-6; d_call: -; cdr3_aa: CASIPGPRTDTQYF; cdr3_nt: TGTGCCAGCATTCCGGGACCCCGCACAGATACGCAGTATTTT
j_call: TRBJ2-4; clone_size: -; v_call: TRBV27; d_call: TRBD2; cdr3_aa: CASRGLAGEGKNIQYF; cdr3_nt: TGTGCCAGCAGAGGACTAGCGGGAGAGGGCAAAAACATTCAGTACTTC
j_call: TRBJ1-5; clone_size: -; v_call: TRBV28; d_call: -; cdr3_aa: CASSLCGAGGQPQHF; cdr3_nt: TGTGCCAGCAGTTTATGCGGGGCAGGAGGACAGCCCCAGCATTTT
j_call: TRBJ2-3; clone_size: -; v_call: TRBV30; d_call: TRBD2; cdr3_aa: CAWKVGGPGVTQYF; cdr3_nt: TGTGCCTGGAAAGTGGGAGGGCCGGGGGTTACGCAGTATTTT
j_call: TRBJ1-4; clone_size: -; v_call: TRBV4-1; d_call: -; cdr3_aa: CASSQDDGQGSEKLFF; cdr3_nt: TGCGCCAGCAGCCAAGATGATGGGCAGGGGAGCGAAAAACTGTTTTTT
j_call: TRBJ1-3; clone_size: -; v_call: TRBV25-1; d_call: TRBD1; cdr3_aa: CASSDRRDSLSDNTIYF; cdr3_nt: TGTGCCAGCAGTGATCGGAGGGACAGCCTTTCGGACAACACCATATATTTT
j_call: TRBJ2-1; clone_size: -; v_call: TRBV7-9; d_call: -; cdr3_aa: CASSLEAGNEQFF; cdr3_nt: TGTGCCAGCAGCTTAGAAGCGGGCAATGAGCAGTTCTTC
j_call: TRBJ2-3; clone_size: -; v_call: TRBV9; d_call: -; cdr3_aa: CASSPPPDTQYF; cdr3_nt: TGTGCCAGCAGCCCGCCCCCAGATACGCAGTATTTT
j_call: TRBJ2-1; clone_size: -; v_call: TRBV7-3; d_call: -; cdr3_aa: CASSFRWENHNEQFF; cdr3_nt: TGTGCCAGCAGCTTCAGGTGGGAGAATCACAATGAGCAGTTCTTC
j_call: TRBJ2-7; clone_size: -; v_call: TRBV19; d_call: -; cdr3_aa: CASSTSSRSYEQYF; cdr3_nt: TGTGCCAGTAGTACGTCCTCTCGCTCCTACGAGCAGTACTTC